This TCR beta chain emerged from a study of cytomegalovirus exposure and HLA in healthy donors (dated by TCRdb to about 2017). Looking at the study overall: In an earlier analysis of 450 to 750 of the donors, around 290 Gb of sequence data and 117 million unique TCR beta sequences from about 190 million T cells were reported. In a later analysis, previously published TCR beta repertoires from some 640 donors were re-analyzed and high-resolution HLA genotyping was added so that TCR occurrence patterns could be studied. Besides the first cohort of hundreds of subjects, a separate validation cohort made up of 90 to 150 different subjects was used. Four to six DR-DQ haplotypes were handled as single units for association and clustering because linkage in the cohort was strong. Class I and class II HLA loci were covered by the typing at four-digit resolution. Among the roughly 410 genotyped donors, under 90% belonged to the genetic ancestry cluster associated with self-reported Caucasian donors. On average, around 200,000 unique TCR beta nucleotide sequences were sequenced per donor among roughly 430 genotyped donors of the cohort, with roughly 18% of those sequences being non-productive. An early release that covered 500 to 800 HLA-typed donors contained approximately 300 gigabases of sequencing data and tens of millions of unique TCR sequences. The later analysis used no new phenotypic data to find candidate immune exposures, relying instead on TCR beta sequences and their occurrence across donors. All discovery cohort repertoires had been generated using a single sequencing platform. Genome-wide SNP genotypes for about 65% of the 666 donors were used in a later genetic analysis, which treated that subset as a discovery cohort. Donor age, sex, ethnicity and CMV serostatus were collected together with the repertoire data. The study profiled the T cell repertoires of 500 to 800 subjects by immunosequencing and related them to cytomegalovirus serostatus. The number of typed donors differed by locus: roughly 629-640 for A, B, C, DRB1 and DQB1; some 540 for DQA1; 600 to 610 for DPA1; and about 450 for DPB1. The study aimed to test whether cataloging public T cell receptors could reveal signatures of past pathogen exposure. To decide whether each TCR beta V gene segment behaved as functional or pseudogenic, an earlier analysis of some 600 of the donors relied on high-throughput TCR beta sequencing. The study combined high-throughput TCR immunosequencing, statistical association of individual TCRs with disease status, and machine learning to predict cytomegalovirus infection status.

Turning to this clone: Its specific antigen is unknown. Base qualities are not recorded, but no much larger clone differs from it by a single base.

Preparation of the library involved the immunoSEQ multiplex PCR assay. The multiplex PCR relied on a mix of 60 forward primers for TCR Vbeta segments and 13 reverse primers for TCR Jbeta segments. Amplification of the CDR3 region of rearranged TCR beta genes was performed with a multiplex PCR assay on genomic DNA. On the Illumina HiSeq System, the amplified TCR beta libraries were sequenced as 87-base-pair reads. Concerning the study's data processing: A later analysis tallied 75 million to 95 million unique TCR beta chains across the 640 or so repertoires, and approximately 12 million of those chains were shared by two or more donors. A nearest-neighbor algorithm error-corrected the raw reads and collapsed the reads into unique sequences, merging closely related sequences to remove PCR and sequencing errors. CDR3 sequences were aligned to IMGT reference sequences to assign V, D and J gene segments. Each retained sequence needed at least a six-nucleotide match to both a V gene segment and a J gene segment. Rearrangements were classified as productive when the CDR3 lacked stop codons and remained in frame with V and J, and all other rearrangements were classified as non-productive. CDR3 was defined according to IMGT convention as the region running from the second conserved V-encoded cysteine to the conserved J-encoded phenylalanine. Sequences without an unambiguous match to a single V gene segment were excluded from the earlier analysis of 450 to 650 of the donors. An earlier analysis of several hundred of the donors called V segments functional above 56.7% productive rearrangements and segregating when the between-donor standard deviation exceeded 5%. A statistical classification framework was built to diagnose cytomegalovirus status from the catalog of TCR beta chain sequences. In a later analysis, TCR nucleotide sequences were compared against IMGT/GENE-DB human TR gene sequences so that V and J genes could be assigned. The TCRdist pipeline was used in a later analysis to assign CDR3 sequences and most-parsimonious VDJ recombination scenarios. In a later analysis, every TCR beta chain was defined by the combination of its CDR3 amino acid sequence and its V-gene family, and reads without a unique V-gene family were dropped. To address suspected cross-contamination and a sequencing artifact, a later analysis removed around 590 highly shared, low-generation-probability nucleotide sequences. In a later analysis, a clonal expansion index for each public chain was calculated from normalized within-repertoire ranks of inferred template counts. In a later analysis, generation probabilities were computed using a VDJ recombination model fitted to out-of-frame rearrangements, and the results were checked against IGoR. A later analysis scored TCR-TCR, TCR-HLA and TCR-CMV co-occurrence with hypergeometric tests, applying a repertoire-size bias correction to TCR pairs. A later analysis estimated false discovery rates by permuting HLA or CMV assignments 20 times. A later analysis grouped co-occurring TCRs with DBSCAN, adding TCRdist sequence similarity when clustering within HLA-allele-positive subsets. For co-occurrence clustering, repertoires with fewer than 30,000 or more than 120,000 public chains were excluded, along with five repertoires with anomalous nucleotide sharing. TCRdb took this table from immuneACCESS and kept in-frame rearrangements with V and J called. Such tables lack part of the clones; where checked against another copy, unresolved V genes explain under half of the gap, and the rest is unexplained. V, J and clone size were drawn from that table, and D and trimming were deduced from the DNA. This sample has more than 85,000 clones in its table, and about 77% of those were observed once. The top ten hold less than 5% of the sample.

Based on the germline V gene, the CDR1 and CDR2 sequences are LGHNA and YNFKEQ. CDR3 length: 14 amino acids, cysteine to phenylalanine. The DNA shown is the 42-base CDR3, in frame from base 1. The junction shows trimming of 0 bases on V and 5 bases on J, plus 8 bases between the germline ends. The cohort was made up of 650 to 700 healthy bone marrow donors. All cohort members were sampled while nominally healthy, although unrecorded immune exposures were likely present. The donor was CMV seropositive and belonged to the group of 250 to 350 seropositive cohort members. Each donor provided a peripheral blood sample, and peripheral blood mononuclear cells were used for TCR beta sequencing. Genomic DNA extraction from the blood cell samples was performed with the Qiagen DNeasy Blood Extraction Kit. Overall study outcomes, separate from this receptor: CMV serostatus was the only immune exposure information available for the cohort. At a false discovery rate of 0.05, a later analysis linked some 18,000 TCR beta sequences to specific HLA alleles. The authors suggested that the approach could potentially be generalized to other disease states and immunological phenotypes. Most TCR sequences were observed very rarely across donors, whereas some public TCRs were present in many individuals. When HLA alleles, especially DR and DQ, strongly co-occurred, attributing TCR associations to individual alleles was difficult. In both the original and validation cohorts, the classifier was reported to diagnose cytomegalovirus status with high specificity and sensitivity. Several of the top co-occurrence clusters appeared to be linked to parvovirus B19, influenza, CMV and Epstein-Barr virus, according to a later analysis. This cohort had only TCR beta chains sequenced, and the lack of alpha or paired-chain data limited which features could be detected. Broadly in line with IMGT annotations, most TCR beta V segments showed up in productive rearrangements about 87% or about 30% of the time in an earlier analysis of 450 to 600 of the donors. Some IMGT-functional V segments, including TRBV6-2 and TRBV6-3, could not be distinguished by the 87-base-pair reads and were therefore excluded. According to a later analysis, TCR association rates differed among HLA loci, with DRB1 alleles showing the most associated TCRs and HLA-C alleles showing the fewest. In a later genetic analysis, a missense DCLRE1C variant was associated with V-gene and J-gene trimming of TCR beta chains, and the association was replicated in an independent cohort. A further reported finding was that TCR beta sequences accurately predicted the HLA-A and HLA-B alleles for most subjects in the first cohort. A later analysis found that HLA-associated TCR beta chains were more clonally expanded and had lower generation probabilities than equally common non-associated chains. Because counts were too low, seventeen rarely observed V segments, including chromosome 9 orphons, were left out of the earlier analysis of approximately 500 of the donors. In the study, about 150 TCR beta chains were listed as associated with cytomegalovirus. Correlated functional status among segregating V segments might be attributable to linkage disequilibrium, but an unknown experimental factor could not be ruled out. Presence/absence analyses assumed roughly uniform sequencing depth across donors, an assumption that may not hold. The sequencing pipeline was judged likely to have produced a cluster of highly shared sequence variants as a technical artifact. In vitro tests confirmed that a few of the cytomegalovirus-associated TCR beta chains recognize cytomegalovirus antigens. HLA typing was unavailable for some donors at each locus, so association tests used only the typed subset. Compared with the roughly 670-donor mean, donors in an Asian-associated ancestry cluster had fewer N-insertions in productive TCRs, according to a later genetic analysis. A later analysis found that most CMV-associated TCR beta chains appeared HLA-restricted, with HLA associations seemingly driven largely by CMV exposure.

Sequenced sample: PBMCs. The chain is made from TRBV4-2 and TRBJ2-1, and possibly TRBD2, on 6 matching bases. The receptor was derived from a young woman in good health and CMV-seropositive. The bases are TGTGCCAGCAGCCAAGATCCGGGGGACAATGAGCAGTTCTTC. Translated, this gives CASSQDPGDNEQFF.